This T cell receptor beta chain comes out of a study of T-cell memory formation after mild COVID-19. Study-level results: Of the contracting clones, CD4+ ones lay mainly in CM and EM, and CD8+ ones in EMRA. Detection of some responders pre-infection suggested pre-existing cross-reactive memory T cells participated. There was a balanced CD4/CD8 profile in clones contracting day 15 to 85, and later expanders leaned CD4+.

Note on this clonotype: Its antigen is currently unknown.

This CDR3 is 14 amino acids long. Germline V CDR1 and CDR2: SNHLY, FYNNEI. J was trimmed by 7 bases and V by 6 bases; bases with no gene match: 12. Using its own MiXCR run on the 5' RACE reads, TCRdb lists one record per CDR3 protein. The sample includes roughly 240,000 distinct CDR3 sequences, less than 20% seen only once; the top ten take around 2%. The specimen sequenced was PBMCs or a T cell subset sorted from them (not recorded which). The chain is built from TRBV2 and TRBJ2-7; 7 bases match TRBD1. The origin of this receptor is an adult woman who had mild COVID-19 (a few samples of this study predate the infection). Cell type and time point are not known. CDR3 bases: TGTGCCAGCAGAAGAGACAGGGAGATAGGGGAGCAGTACTTC. This sequence encodes CASRRDREIGEQYF.